Following are 17 T cell receptor beta chains from one sample sequenced in a study of patients and donors after allogeneic stem cell transplantation. TCRdb called the RT-PCR reads again in MiXCR, with one record for every CDR3 protein. The table lists 10,000 to 15,000 distinct CDR3 sequences, under 30% of them singletons. The sequencing sample was made of blood, either unsorted or a sorted T cell fraction (not recorded which). Receptors were obtained from a human donor who was either an allogeneic HSCT recipient or a stem cell or donor lymphocyte infusion donor (not recorded which). It is not recorded whose cells these are; they may come from a transplant donor.

This clonotype ranks as medium-sized. The rearrangement links TRBV12-3 or TRBV12-4 to TRBJ1-3, with 8 bases aligning to TRBD1. The junction had 5 bases not matched to a gene; V was cut back by 6 bases and J by 7 bases. The CDR3 sequence is 13 residues long. The CDR3 bases are TGTGCCAGCAGCCGGACAGGGTCGAACACCATATATTTT. Encoded protein: CASSRTGSNTIYF.

This clonotype has only a few counts. The genes are TRBV6-5 and TRBJ1-2, with D perhaps TRBD1 (5 bases). There are 16 residues in the CDR3. Germline loops: CDR1 MNHEY, CDR2 SVGAGI. V lost 4 bases, J lost 2 bases, and 17 bases lay in between. This CDR3 reads CASSFAALGGNYGYTF. Here the CDR3 DNA reads TGTGCCAGCAGTTTCGCCGCTCTGGGGGGGAACTATGGCTACACCTTC.

The rearrangement joins TRBV21-1 to TRBJ2-7. TRBV21-1 is tagged as a pseudogene. The CDR3 totals 14 residues. CDR3 sequence: CASSKAGPDYEQYF. CDR3 nucleotide sequence: TGTGCCAGCAGCAAAGCAGGTCCGGACTACGAGCAGTACTTC.

The chain combines TRBV12-3 or TRBV12-4 with TRBJ2-1, with 9 bases fitting TRBD2. The CDR3 consists of 14 residues. With 7 bases clipped from V and 5 bases from J, the junction kept 6 bases outside the gene matches. CDR3 coding DNA: TGTGCCAGCACTAGACTAGCGGTACACAATGAGCAGTTCTTC. Protein: CASTRLAVHNEQFF.

This chain connects TRBV6-5 to TRBJ1-5; no definite D call. V was clipped by 2 bases and J by 9 bases, with 14 bases between them. The CDR3 is 14 residues long. Germline CDR1 MNHEY, CDR2 SVGAGI. This CDR3 reads CASSYGRKDSPQHF. The CDR3 DNA reads TGTGCCAGCAGTTACGGGAGGAAGGACTCGCCCCAGCATTTT.

The chain has TRBV4-1 and TRBJ2-2, with a possible D match to TRBD2 (5 bases). The CDR3 is made up of 16 amino acids. Trimming removed 6 bases at V and 0 bases at J, with 14 bases between. Germline V gives CDR1 MGHRA, CDR2 YSYEKL. The CDR3 protein is CASSPLAHTNTGELFF. The CDR3 DNA reads as TGCGCCAGCAGTCCCCTAGCCCACACGAACACCGGGGAGCTGTTTTTT.

With respect to this clonotype: A much larger clone differs by one base, so this may be a read error. This chain joins TRBV27 and TRBJ1-2; D is perhaps TRBD1 (6 bases). CDR1 and CDR2 from the germline V gene are MNHEY and SMNVEV (reference sequence). The CDR3 is 12 amino acids. The CDR3 loop reads CASSPTGHGYNF. As DNA, the CDR3 is TGTGCCAGCAGCCCGACAGGCCATGGCTACAACTTC.

This clonotype occurred a few times. The chain uses TRBV4-3 and TRBJ1-4, with 9 bases that match TRBD1. Germline CDR1 reads LGHNA; CDR2 reads YSLEER. The CDR3 extends over 15 amino acids. Trimming took 2 bases from V and 8 from J; bases not matched to a gene: 6. The CDR3 DNA reads TGCGCCAGCAGCCAAACCGGGACAGGGAAAGAAAAACTGTTTTTT. This codes for CASSQTGTGKEKLFF.

The V gene is TRBV5-1, the J gene TRBJ2-5, with a weak D call TRBD2 (5 bases). The V end was cut by 1 base, the J end by 5 bases, with 12 bases between. Looked up from germline, CDR1 is SGHRS and CDR2 is YFSETQ. This CDR3 has 14 amino acids. The CDR3 DNA reads TGCGCCAGCAGCTTGCGCCTAGCCCGTGAGACCCAGTACTTC. It yields the protein CASSLRLARETQYF.

For this clonotype: A read error may produce the germline difference seen at one junction end. This chain joins TRBV7-2 and TRBJ2-2, with TRBD2 identical over 9 bases. Germline V gene lookup returns CDR1 SGHTA and CDR2 FQGNSA. This CDR3 is 15 amino acids long. The CDR3 bases are TGTGCCAGCAGCGTAGCGGGAGTGGGCACCGGGGAGCTGTTTTTT. It codes for CASSVAGVGTGELFF.

This clonotype was detected ten times or more. The chain couples TRBV4-3 to TRBJ1-2; TRBD1 matches 9 bases. The CDR3 totals 14 residues. V shed 4 bases and J 8 bases; nucleotides not matched to a gene: 8. Germline CDR1 is LGHNA and CDR2 is YSLEER. This CDR3 is CASSLLDRGGGYTF. CDR3 nucleotides: TGCGCCAGCAGCCTCCTGGACAGGGGAGGAGGCTACACCTTC.

This clonotype came up a few times. This chain uses TRBV9 with TRBJ1-5, with 7 bases that match TRBD1. The CDR3 covers 14 residues. V shed 2 bases and J 4 bases; nucleotides not matched to a gene: 3. Germline V gene lookup returns CDR1 SGDLS and CDR2 YYNGEE. CDR3 nucleotides: TGTGCCAGCAGCGTCCAGGGGGGGAATCAGCCCCAGCATTTT. Protein product: CASSVQGGNQPQHF.

The gene calls are TRBV12-3 or TRBV12-4 and TRBJ1-2; D gene unclear. The germline V and J ends were trimmed by 1 base and 4 bases, with 7 bases remaining between them. The CDR3 has 13 residues. The CDR3 DNA sequence: TGTGCCAGCAGTTTAGGCGGGGTCTATGGCTACACCTTC. Amino acid sequence: CASSLGGVYGYTF.

This clonotype has a handful of counts. The chain employs TRBV5-1 and TRBJ2-5; TRBD2 matches at 10 bases. This CDR3 has 15 residues. The junction had 4 bases not matched to a gene; V was cut back by 0 bases and J by 5 bases. Germline V lookup: CDR1 SGHRS, CDR2 YFSETQ. The CDR3 reads CASSLASGSQETQYF. Written as DNA, the CDR3 is TGCGCCAGCAGCTTGGCTAGCGGGAGCCAGGAGACCCAGTACTTC.

The table lists this clonotype with a few counts. This sequence joins TRBV6-2 or TRBV6-3 and TRBJ1-5; 10 bases align to TRBD1. The length of the CDR3 is 18 residues. Losses at the gene ends were 2 bases for V and 4 bases for J; bases not matched to a gene: 11. In germline, CDR1 is MNHEY, CDR2 SVGEGT. CDR3 sequence: CASSYGGGQGDPNQPQHF. The CDR3 coding sequence is TGTGCCAGCAGTTACGGGGGTGGACAGGGGGACCCTAATCAGCCCCAGCATTTT.

In DNA, the CDR3 is TGCAGCGTTGGGATAACCACTGAAGCTTTCTTT. Protein: CSVGITTEAFF. The chain couples TRBV29-1 to TRBJ1-1; D is unresolved. Trimming shortened V by 4 bases and J by 4 bases, and 7 bases separated the two germline ends. The CDR3 contains 11 residues. Germline V gene lookup returns CDR1 SQVTM and CDR2 ANQGSEA.

This clonotype was seen a few times. The chain carries TRBV12-3 or TRBV12-4 and TRBJ1-1; D may be TRBD1 (5 bases). Trimming pared 7 bases from V and 7 bases from J, leaving 16 bases between. The CDR3 sequence is 13 residues long. In nucleotides, the CDR3 is TGTGCCAGCACTCAATATCTCAGGGATGAAGCTTTCTTT. It encodes CASTQYLRDEAFF.